This is a list of T cell receptor beta chains from one sample in a study of shared clonotypes between healthy human individuals. Method: immunoSEQ multiplex PCR; TCRdb's copy keeps in-frame clones and lacks some. The table shows some 1.5 million clones, with 95% to 99% occurring only once. The material sequenced was naive CD4+ T cells sorted from blood. The receptors here all came from a man under 40 in good health. The CDR3 runs from the conserved cysteine through the conserved F or W. The D gene is left open where the match is weak. Clone size is stated in some rows and not others, as once, few, many or a class when expanded.

CDR3nt,CDR3aa,d_gene,abundance,j_gene,v_gene
TGTGCCAGCAGCCGGTATAGCGGGAGTGGAGGAGAGACCCAGTACTTC,CASSRYSGSGGETQYF,TRBD2,-,TRBJ2-5,TRBV7-2
TGTGCCAGCTCACCACCGGTGGTCTCGTGGTTTGGAAACACCATATATTTT,CASSPPVVSWFGNTIYF,-,-,TRBJ1-3,TRBV18
TGTGCCAGCAGCCAAGAATCCAGCGGGAGAGGGAATGAGCAGTTCTTC,CASSQESSGRGNEQFF,TRBD2,-,TRBJ2-1,TRBV4-2
TGCAGCGTTGAATCTCCCGGACAGGGGGCAGACAATGAGCAGTTCTTC,CSVESPGQGADNEQFF,TRBD1,-,TRBJ2-1,TRBV29-1
TGTGCCAGCAGCCGCCGACTAGCGGGAGATCCTAAGGTAGAGTTCTTC,CASSRRLAGDPKVEFF,TRBD2,-,TRBJ2-1,TRBV2
TGTGCCAGTACCCCCCCGCCGGGACAGGGTCATCAGCCCCAGCATTTT,CASTPPPGQGHQPQHF,TRBD1,once,TRBJ1-5,TRBV19
TGTGCCAGCAGGTTCCCGGCAGGGCGAGAGACCCAGTACTTC,CASRFPAGRETQYF,-,-,TRBJ2-5,TRBV28
TGCAGCGTTGACCCACTAGCGGTAGAGACCCAGTACTTC,CSVDPLAVETQYF,TRBD2,-,TRBJ2-5,TRBV29-1
TGCGCCAGCAGCTCCCTCAGCTCCTACGAGCAGTACTTC,CASSSLSSYEQYF,-,-,TRBJ2-7,TRBV5-1
TGTGCCAGCAGTTTATTGCGGGGGGCATTGGCCTACGAGCAGTACTTC,CASSLLRGALAYEQYF,TRBD2,-,TRBJ2-7,TRBV27
TGTGCCATTACCACTGGCACGAGTAAAGGCTACACCTTC,CAITTGTSKGYTF,-,-,TRBJ1-2,TRBV10-3
TGTGCCAGTAGTATGGGAGGGGTTAGCTCTGGAAACACCATATATTTT,CASSMGGVSSGNTIYF,-,-,TRBJ1-3,TRBV19
TGTGCCAGCTCACCCGGGACGGTGAGCTCCTACAATGAGCAGTTCTTC,CASSPGTVSSYNEQFF,-,-,TRBJ2-1,TRBV18
TGCAGCGTTGACGGCGGGAGGGTATACAATGAGCAGTTCTTC,CSVDGGRVYNEQFF,TRBD2,-,TRBJ2-1,TRBV29-1
TGTGCCAGCAGTTCTCAGTACGAGCAGTACTTC,CASSSQYEQYF,-,-,TRBJ2-7,TRBV7-9
TGTGCCACCAGCAGAGATGAGGCAACAGGAAGGCATACGCAGTATTTT,CATSRDEATGRHTQYF,-,once,TRBJ2-3,TRBV15
TGTGCCAGCAGCTTAGACAGGACAGATACGCAGTATTTT,CASSLDRTDTQYF,-,-,TRBJ2-3,TRBV7-9
TGTGCCAGCAGTTTATCCGCAGGCGTCGAAGCTTTCTTT,CASSLSAGVEAFF,-,once,TRBJ1-1,TRBV28
TGTGCCAGCAGCCTGGCGGGAGACTCCTACAATGAGCAGTTCTTC,CASSLAGDSYNEQFF,TRBD2,-,TRBJ2-1,TRBV4-2
TGTGCCTTCAGCGGGAGGCCCGGTCAGACAGATACGCAGTATTTT,CAFSGRPGQTDTQYF,TRBD2,-,TRBJ2-3,TRBV6-1